This T cell receptor (beta chain) was sequenced in a study of blood T cell repertoires in COVID-19 (dated by TCRdb to 2020 to 2021). Regarding the complete study: Collaborator samples came from the United States, Italy and Spain and covered acute and convalescent phases of COVID-19. The prospective study material was composed of cDNA or gDNA derived from T cells, B-cell-depleted T cells, or PBMCs. Subjects who had been exposed to COVID-19, were actively infected with it, or had recovered from it provided the deeply sampled blood TCRbeta repertoires that made up the dataset. The repertoires were released in a freely available public database intended as a resource for research on the immune response to SARS-CoV-2. Samples were obtained from the ongoing ImmuneRACE study (first 160 participants) and from 1,254 subjects provided by 6 global collaborators. Nearly every sample came with metadata listing a de-identified subject ID, COVID-19 status, age in years and sex. Where available, HLA class I and class II types were taken from metadata supplied by the sample provider and were not determined by assay-based typing. The study at large found these results: The quantity of clinical and demographic metadata differed by source and by participant and was supplied without curation.

TCRbeta CDR3 regions were amplified from genomic DNA by means of the immunoSEQ Assay, a bias-controlled multiplex PCR. Processing in the source paper ran as follows. Nucleated cell counts per sample were estimated from amplification of reference gene primers within the assay. Sequence reads were collapsed and filtered to measure the absolute abundance of every unique TCRbeta CDR3 rearrangement. For each sample, productive Simpson clonality was calculated as the square root of Simpson's diversity index across productive rearrangements. Held by TCRdb, this immuneACCESS table contains in-frame sequences only and omits some clones. Under half of the omission traces to an unresolved V gene where checked; the cause of the rest is unknown. Clonal size and the V and J genes are those of that table, whereas D and trimming came from the DNA. The sample table records 110,000 to 150,000 clones; around 82% of these occur just once. Roughly 8% of the sample is in the top ten clones.

As concerns this clone: Its target antigen remains unknown. Base qualities are missing; no much larger clone stands one base away.

The cysteine opens and the phenylalanine closes a CDR3 of 16 amino acids. Only CDR3 DNA is held: 48 bases, read in frame from base 1. V has 7 bases trimmed and J has 2 bases trimmed; junction bases matching no gene number 13. CDR1 is given as SQVTM and CDR2 as ANQGSEA, both from the germline V gene. Whole blood was collected in K2EDTA tubes by collaborating institutions according to the institutions' own protocols. For TCRbeta analysis, collaborators shipped samples in one of three forms: frozen whole blood, isolated PBMCs, or DNA extracted from either of those sample types. Source material: peripheral blood. The chain employs TRBV29-1 and TRBJ1-2; 10 junctional bases match TRBD1. This sequence was found in a human donor in a cohort sampled during active COVID-19. The CDR3 amino acid sequence is: CSASGTGDPTNYGYTF. The nucleotide sequence reads TGCAGCGCTTCCGGGACAGGGGACCCAACGAACTATGGCTACACCTTC.